Sequencing of this TCR beta chain was carried out in a study of post-analysis software for immune sequencing data. In the study overall: Patients with relapsing-remitting, secondary progressive and progressive-relapsing multiple sclerosis courses were all represented. Findings of the study overall: When patients were compared with controls, 5 or 6 TRBV segments were more frequent, TRBV5-6, TRBV5-1 and TRBV20-1 among them. F measure grouped same-batch samples tightly together. Normalized Chao1 diversity was significantly lower in multiple sclerosis patients than in controls.

cDNA libraries for TCR beta contained unique molecular identifiers. T cells, about 0.9 to 11 million of them, yielded some 510,000 cDNA molecules. TCRdb reanalysed the PCR reads using MiXCR and keeps one entry per CDR3 protein. In the table there are about 540,000 distinct CDR3 sequences, around a third of which are singletons. Turning to this clonotype: The target antigen is unknown.

Germline V gene sequence: CDR1 SGHTA, CDR2 FQGNSA. This CDR3 contains 17 residues. Trimming cost V 0 bases and J 7 bases; bases outside gene matches: 8. Sequencing was performed on blood. The chain combines TRBV7-2 with TRBJ2-1, with 11 bases fitting TRBD2. The source of this sequence is a girl aged 2-17 years with multiple sclerosis. The chain's CDR3 is CASSLAITSGGFNEQFF. The CDR3 DNA reads as TGTGCCAGCAGCTTAGCGATTACTAGCGGGGGTTTTAATGAGCAGTTCTTC.